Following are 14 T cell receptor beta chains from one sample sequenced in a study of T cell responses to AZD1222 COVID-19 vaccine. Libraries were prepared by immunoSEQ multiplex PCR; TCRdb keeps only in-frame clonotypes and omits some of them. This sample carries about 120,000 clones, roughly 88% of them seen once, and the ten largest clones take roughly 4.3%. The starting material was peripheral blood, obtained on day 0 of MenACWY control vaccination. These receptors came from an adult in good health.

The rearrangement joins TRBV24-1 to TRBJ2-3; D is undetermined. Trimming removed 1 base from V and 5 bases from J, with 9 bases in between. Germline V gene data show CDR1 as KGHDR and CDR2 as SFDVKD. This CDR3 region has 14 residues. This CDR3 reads CATSDFNRLDTQYF. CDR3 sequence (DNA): TGTGCCACCAGTGATTTTAACAGACTAGATACGCAGTATTTT.

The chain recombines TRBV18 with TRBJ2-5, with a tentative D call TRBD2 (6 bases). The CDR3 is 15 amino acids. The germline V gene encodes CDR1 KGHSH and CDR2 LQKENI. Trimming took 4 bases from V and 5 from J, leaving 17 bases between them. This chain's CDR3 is CASSLTGGSLETQYF. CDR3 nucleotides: TGTGCCAGCTCACTTACTGGGGGGTCGCTGGAGACCCAGTACTTC.

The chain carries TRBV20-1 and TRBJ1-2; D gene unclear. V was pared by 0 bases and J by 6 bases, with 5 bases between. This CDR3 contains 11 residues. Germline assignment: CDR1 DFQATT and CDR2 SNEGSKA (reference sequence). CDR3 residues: CSARDANGYTF. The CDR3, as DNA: TGCAGTGCTAGAGATGCAAATGGCTACACCTTC.

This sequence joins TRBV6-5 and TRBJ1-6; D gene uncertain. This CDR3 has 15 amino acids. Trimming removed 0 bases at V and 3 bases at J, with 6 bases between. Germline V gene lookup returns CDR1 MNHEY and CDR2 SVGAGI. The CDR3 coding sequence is TGTGCCAGCAGTTACTCGAACAACTATAATTCACCCCTCCACTTT. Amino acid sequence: CASSYSNNYNSPLHF.

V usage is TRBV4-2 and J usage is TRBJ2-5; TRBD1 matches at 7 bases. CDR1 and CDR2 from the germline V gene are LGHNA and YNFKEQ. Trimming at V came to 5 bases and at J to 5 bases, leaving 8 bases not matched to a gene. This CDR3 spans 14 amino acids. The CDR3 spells CASSVQGRIETQYF. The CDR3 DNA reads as TGTGCCAGCAGCGTACAGGGGCGGATTGAGACCCAGTACTTC.

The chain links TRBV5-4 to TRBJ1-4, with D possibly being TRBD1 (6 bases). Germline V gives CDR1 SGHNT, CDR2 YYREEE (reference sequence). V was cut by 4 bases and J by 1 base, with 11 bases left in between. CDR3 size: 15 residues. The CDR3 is CASSPQGGTNEKLFF. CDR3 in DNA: TGTGCCAGCAGCCCACAGGGTGGAACTAATGAAAAACTGTTTTTT.

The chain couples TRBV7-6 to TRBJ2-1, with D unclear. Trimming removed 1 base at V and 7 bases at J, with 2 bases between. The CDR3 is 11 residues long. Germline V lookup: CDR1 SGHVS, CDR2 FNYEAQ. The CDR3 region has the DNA TGTGCCAGCAGCTTAGGAAATGAGCAGTTCTTC. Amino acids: CASSLGNEQFF.

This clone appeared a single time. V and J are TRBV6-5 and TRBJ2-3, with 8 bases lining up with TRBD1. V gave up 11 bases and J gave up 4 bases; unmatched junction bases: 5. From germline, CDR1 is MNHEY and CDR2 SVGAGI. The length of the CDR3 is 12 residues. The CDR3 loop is CALRTGSDTQYF. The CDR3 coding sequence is TGTGCCCTTCGGACAGGGTCAGATACGCAGTATTTT.

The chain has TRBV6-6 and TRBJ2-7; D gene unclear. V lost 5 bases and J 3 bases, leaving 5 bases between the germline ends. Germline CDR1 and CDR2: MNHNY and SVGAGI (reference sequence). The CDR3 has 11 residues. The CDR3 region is CASSQRYEQYF. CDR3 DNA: TGTGCCAGCAGTCAACGCTACGAGCAGTACTTC.

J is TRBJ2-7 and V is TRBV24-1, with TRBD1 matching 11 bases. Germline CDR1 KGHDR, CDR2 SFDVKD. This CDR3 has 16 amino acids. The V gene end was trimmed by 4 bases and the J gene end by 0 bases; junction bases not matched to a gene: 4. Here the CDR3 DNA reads TGTGCCACCAGTGAGGCCGGGACAGGGGGCTCCTACGAGCAGTACTTC. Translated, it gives CATSEAGTGGSYEQYF.

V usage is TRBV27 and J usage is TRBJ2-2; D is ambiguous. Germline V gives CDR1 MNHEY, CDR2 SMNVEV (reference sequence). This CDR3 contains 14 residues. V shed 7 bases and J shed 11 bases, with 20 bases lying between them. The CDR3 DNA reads TGTGCCAGCACCTTCCGGCGGACCACCTCCGAGCTGTTTTTT. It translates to CASTFRRTTSELFF.

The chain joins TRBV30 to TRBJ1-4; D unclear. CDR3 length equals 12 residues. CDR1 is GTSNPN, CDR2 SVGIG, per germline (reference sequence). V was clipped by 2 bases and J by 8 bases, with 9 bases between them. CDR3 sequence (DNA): TGTGCCTGGAGTAGAGGAGGGGAAAAACTGTTTTTT. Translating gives CAWSRGGEKLFF.

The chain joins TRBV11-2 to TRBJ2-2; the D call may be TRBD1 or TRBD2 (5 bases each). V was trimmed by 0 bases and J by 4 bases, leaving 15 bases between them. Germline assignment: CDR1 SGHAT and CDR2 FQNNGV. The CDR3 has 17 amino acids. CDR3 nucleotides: TGTGCCAGCAGCTTAGATCTGGTCCGGGGCCCCACCGGGGAGCTGTTTTTT. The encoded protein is CASSLDLVRGPTGELFF. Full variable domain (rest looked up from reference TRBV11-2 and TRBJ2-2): EAGVAQSPRYKIIEKRQSVAFWCNPISGHATLYWYQQILGQGPKLLIQFQNNGVVDDSQLPKDRFSAERLKGVDSTLKIQPAKLEDSAVYLCASSLDLVRGPTGELFFGEGSRLTVL.

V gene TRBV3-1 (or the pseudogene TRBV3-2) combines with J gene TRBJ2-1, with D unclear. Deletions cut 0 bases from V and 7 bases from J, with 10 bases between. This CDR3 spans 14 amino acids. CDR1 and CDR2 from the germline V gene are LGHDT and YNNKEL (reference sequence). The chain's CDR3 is CASSQELVANEQFF. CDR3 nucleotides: TGTGCCAGCAGCCAAGAATTGGTGGCTAATGAGCAGTTCTTC.